The clone carrying this TCR beta chain was recorded only once. TCRdb keeps only in-frame clones here, not all; method: immunoSEQ multiplex PCR. Here the sample spans over 65,000 clones, around 84% being singletons. These data originate in a study of T cells in localized non-small cell lung cancer. This specimen was peripheral blood, taken before any cancer treatment. The sequence was obtained from a female donor older than 55 with stage I lung adenocarcinoma.

In DNA form, the CDR3 reads TGTGCCAGCAGCTTAGCGCGGACTAGCGGCTACAATGAGCAGTTCTTC. Its protein product is CASSLARTSGYNEQFF. The chain joins TRBV7-2 to TRBJ2-1; TRBD2 aligns across 10 bases. V shed 0 bases, J shed 3 bases, and the junction held 2 bases outside the gene matches. Germline CDR1 SGHTA, CDR2 FQGNSA. The CDR3 length is 16 residues.